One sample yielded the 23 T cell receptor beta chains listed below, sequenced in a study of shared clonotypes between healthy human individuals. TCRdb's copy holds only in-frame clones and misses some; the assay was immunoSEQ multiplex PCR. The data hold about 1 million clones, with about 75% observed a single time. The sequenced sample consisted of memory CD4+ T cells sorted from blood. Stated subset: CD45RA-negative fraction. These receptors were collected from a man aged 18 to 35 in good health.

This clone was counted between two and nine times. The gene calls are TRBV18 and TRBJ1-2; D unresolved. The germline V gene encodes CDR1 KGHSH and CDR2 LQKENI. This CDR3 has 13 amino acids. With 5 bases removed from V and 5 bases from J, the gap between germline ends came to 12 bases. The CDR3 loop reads CASSSTHGYGYTF. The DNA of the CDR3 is TGTGCCAGCTCATCTACACACGGTTATGGCTACACCTTC. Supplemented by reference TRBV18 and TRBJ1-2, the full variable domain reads NAGVMQNPRHLVRRRGQEARLRCSPMKGHSHVYWYRQLPEEGLKFMVYLQKENIIDESGMPKERFSAEFPKEGPSILRIQQVVRGDSAAYFCASSSTHGYGYTFGSGTRLTVV.

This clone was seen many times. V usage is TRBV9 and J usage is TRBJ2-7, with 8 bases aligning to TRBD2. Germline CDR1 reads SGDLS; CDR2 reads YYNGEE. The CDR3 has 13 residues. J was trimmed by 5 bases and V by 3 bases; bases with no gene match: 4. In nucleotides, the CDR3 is TGTGCCAGCAGCGAGCGGGAGTGGAACGAGCAGTACTTC. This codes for CASSEREWNEQYF.

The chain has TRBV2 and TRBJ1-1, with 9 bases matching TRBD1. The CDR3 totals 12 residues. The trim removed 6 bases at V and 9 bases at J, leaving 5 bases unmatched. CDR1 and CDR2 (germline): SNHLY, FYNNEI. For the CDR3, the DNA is TGTGCCAGCAGAGGACAGGGGCGCCAAGCTTTCTTT. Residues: CASRGQGRQAFF. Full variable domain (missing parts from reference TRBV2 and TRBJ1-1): EPEVTQTPSHQVTQMGQEVILRCVPISNHLYFYWYRQILGQKVEFLVSFYNNEISEKSEIFDDQFSVERPDGSNFTLKIRSTKLEDSAMYFCASRGQGRQAFFGQGTRLTVV.

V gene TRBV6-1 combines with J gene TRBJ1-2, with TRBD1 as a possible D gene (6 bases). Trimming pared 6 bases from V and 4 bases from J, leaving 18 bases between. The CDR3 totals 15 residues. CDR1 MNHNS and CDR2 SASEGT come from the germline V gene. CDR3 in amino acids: CASSLNREVFYGYTF. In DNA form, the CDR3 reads TGTGCCAGCAGCCTTAACAGGGAGGTATTCTATGGCTACACCTTC.

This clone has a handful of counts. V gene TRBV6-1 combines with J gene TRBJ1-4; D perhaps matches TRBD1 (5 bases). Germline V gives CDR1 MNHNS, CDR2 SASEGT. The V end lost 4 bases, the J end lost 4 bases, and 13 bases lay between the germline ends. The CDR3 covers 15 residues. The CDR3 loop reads CASSATGTGNEKLFF. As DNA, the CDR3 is TGTGCCAGCAGTGCTACCGGGACGGGTAATGAAAAACTGTTTTTT.

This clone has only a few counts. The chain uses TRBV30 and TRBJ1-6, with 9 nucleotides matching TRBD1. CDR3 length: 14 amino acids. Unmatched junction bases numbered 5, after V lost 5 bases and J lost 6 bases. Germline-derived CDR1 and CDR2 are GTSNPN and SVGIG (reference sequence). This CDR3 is CAWGRDRVNSPLHF. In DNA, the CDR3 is TGTGCCTGGGGAAGGGACAGGGTTAATTCACCCCTCCACTTT.

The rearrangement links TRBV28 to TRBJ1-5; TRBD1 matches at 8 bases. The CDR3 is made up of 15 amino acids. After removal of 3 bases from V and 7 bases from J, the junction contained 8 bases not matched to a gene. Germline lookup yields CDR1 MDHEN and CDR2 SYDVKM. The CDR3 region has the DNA TGTGCCAGCAGTTTTCACGGACAGGGAGCACAGCCCCAGCATTTT. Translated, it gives CASSFHGQGAQPQHF.

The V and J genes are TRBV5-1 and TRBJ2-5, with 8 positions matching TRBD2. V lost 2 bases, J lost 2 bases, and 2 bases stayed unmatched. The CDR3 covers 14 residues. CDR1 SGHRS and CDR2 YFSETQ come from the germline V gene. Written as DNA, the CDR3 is TGCGCCAGCAGCTTTAGCGGGGCTCAAGAGACCCAGTACTTC. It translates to CASSFSGAQETQYF.

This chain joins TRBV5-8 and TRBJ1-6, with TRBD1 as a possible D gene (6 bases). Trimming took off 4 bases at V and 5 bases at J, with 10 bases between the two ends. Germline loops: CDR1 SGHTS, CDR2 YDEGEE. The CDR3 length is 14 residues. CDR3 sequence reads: CASSRDKNNSPLHF. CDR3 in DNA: TGTGCCAGCAGCCGGGACAAAAATAATTCACCCCTCCACTTT.

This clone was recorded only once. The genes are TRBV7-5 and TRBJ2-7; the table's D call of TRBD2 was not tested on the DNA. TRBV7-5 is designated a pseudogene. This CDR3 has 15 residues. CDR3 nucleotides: TGTGCCAGAAGCTTATTAGCGGGAGGTTCCTACGAGCAGTACTTC. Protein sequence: CARSLLAGGSYEQYF.

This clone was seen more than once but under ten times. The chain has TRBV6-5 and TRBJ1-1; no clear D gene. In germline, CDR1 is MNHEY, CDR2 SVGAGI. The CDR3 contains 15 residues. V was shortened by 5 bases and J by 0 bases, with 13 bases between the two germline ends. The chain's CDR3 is CASSKSDGMNTEAFF. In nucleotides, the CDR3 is TGTGCCAGCAGTAAATCGGACGGCATGAACACTGAAGCTTTCTTT.

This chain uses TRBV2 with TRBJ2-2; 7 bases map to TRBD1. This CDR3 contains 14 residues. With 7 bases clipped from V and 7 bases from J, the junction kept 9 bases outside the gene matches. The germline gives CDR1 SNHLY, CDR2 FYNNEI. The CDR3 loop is CASIYRQGGGELFF. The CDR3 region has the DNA TGTGCCAGCATTTACCGACAGGGCGGCGGGGAGCTGTTTTTT.

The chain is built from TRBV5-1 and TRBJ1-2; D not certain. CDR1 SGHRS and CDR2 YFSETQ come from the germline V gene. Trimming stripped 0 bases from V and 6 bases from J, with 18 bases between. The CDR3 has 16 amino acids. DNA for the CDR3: TGCGCCAGCAGCTTGGGTCTGTCGGCCTGGTCGGATGGCTACACCTTC. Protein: CASSLGLSAWSDGYTF.

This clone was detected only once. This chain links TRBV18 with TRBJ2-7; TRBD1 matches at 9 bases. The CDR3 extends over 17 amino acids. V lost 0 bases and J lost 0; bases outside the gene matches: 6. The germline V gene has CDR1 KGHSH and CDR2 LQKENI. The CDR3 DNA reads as TGTGCCAGCTCACCACCGGTCGGGACAGGGAGCTCCTACGAGCAGTACTTC. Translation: CASSPPVGTGSSYEQYF.

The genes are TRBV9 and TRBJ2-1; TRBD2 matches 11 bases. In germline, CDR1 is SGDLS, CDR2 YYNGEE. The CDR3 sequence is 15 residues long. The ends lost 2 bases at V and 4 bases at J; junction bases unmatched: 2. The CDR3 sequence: CASSVSSGGYNEQFF. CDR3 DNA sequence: TGTGCCAGCAGCGTTTCTAGCGGGGGGTACAATGAGCAGTTCTTC.

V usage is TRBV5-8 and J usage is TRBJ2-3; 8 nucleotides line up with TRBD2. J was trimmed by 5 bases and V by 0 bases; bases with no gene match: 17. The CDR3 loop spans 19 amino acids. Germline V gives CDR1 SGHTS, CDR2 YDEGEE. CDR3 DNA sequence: TGTGCCAGCAGCTTGGCCCTGAACGTAGGGGCGGGAGGTGGAGATACGCAGTATTTT. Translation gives CASSLALNVGAGGGDTQYF.

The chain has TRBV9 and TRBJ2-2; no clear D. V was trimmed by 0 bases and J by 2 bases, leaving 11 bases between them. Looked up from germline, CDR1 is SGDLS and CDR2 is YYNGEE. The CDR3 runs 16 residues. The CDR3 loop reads CASSVDGTVNTGELFF. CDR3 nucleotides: TGTGCCAGCAGCGTAGATGGAACGGTTAACACCGGGGAGCTGTTTTTT.

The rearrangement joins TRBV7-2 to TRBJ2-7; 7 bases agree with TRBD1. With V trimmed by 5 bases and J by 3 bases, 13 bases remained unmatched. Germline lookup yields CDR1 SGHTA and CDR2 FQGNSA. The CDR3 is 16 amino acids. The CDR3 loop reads CASSPSPRDSLYEQYF. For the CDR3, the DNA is TGTGCCAGCAGCCCCTCCCCCCGGGACAGCCTCTACGAGCAGTACTTC.

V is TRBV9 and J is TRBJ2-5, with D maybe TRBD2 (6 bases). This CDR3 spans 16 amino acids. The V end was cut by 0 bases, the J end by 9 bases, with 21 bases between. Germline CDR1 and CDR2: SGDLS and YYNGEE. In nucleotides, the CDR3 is TGTGCCAGCAGCGTAGGGGGTAGCGCGGGACTCGAGGCCCAGTACTTC. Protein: CASSVGGSAGLEAQYF.

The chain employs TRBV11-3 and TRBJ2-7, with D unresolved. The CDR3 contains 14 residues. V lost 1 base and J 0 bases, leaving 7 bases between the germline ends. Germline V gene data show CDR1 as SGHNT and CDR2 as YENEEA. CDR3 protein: CASSLGYSSYEQYF. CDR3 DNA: TGTGCCAGCAGCTTAGGTTACAGCTCCTACGAGCAGTACTTC.

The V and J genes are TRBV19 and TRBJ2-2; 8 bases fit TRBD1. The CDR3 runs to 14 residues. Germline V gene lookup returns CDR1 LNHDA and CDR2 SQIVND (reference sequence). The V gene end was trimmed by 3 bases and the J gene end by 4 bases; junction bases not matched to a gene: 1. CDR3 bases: TGTGCCAGTAGTATTGACAGGGGCACCGGGGAGCTGTTTTTT. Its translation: CASSIDRGTGELFF.

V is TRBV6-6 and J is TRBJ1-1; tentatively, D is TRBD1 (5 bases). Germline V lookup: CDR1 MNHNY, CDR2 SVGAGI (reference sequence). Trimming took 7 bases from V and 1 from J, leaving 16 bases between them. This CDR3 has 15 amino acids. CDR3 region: CASIFGQGGNTEAFF. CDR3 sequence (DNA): TGTGCCAGCATATTTGGTCAGGGCGGGAACACTGAAGCTTTCTTT.

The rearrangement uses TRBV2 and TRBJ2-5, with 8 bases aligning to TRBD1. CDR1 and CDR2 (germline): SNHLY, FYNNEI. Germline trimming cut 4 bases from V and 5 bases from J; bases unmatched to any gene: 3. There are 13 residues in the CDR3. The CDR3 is CASSGTGRETQYF. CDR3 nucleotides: TGTGCCAGCAGTGGGACAGGGAGGGAGACCCAGTACTTC. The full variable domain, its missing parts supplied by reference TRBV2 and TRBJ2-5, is EPEVTQTPSHQVTQMGQEVILRCVPISNHLYFYWYRQILGQKVEFLVSFYNNEISEKSEIFDDQFSVERPDGSNFTLKIRSTKLEDSAMYFCASSGTGRETQYFGPGTRLLVL.